This T cell receptor beta chain was identified in a study of cytomegalovirus exposure and HLA in healthy donors. Findings and limits, study-wide: Listed as cytomegalovirus-associated were 150 to 200 TCR beta chains.

In the case of this clone: The antigen remains undetermined.

It was with 60 Vbeta and 13 Jbeta primers that the PCR ran. Profiled with immunoSEQ multiplex PCR; TCRdb holds only in-frame clones, not every one. This sample carries approximately 110,000 clones, around 80% of them seen once, and the ten largest clones take more than 1.5%. V lost 8 bases to trimming and J lost 3 bases, with 18 bases between them. The CDR3 extends over 15 amino acids. Per the germline V gene, CDR1 is SGHTA and CDR2 is FQGTGA. The sample comprised PBMCs. The chain employs TRBV7-3 and TRBJ2-3, with D uncertain. This clonotype was sampled from a man aged 50 to 59 in good health and CMV-seronegative. The CDR3 reads CASASTAEITDTQYF. The DNA of the CDR3 is TGTGCCAGCGCTAGTACGGCCGAGATTACAGATACGCAGTATTTT.